These 12 T cell receptor beta chains share one sample of origin, sequenced in a study of blood T cell repertoires in COVID-19. The method was immunoSEQ multiplex PCR; TCRdb's version includes in-frame clones alone and lacks a portion of them. Of about 36,000 clones listed, around nine tenths are singletons. Sequencing used peripheral blood. All receptors come from a human donor in a cohort sampled during active COVID-19.

The rearrangement links TRBV5-1 to TRBJ2-1; a possible D gene is TRBD2 (6 bases). The CDR3 spans 14 residues. The germline gives CDR1 SGHRS, CDR2 YFSETQ. V was pared by 4 bases and J by 5 bases, with 13 bases between. CDR3 DNA: TGCGCCAGCAGCCCTGGGGGGACCAACAATGAGCAGTTCTTC. Protein product: CASSPGGTNNEQFF.

The rearrangement links TRBV6-1 to TRBJ2-1, with a possible D match to TRBD1 (6 bases). Germline loops: CDR1 MNHNS, CDR2 SASEGT. Trimming left V 1 base short and J 2 bases short, with 9 bases between. CDR3 length: 15 residues. CDR3 DNA sequence: TGTGCCAGCAGTGAAGAGTGGGGGCCCTACAATGAGCAGTTCTTC. It is translated as CASSEEWGPYNEQFF.

The chain employs TRBV18 and TRBJ1-1; the D gene is possibly TRBD1 (5 bases). This CDR3 is built from 14 residues. Trimming took off 4 bases at V and 0 bases at J, with 9 bases between the two ends. Germline V gives CDR1 KGHSH, CDR2 LQKENI. The CDR3 sequence is CASSLQGLNTEAFF. The CDR3 DNA reads as TGTGCCAGCTCACTGCAGGGCCTGAACACTGAAGCTTTCTTT.

V is TRBV4-1 and J is TRBJ2-6; D not resolved. CDR3 length equals 18 residues. The germline CDR1 and CDR2 sequences are MGHRA and YSYEKL. Between the trimmed V and J ends, which lost 0 bases and 0 bases, there was a span of 12 bases. CDR3 bases: TGCGCCAGCAGCCAAGAAACGGTCCGCTCCTCTGGGGCCAACGTCCTGACTTTC. Translating gives CASSQETVRSSGANVLTF.

This chain connects TRBV21-1 to TRBJ2-2; the D segment call TRBD1 is taken from the table without a DNA check. TRBV21-1 is listed as a pseudogene. CDR3 size: 17 residues. The CDR3 DNA reads TGTGCCAGCAGCAAATATTTTCCAGGGTATAGCACCGGGGAGCTGTTTTTT. It specifies CASSKYFPGYSTGELFF.

This chain connects TRBV5-6 to TRBJ2-5; 11 nucleotides align to TRBD2. J gave up 7 bases and V 4 bases, and 6 bases lay outside the gene matches. CDR1 and CDR2 from the germline V gene are SGHDT and YYEEEE. This CDR3 region has 14 residues. In DNA form, the CDR3 reads TGTGCCAGCAGCAATAGCGGGGGGGATTGGACCCAGTACTTC. Its protein is CASSNSGGDWTQYF.

This sequence joins TRBV29-1 and TRBJ2-6; maybe TRBD2 (7 bases). The germline V and J ends were trimmed by 3 bases and 0 bases, with 12 bases remaining between them. The CDR3 length is 16 residues. Germline CDR1 and CDR2: SQVTM and ANQGSEA. The CDR3 region is CSVEGGQGSGANVLTF. As DNA, the CDR3 is TGCAGCGTTGAGGGGGGGCAAGGCTCTGGGGCCAACGTCCTGACTTTC.

The sample holds one count of this clone. The CDR3: CASRNRGGSPLHF. DNA of the CDR3: TGTGCAAGTCGCAATAGGGGGGGTTCACCCCTCCACTTT. The chain recombines TRBV12-2 with TRBJ1-6. TRBV12-2 is a recognized pseudogene. The CDR3 length is 13 residues.

The J gene is TRBJ2-7, the V gene TRBV9, with unresolved D. Germline loops: CDR1 SGDLS, CDR2 YYNGEE. This CDR3 has 14 amino acids. Trimming cost V 0 bases and J 7 bases, with 14 bases left between them. CDR3 sequence: CASSVDSSLREQYF. The CDR3 DNA reads TGTGCCAGCAGCGTAGACAGTTCCCTACGAGAGCAGTACTTC.

The rearrangement joins TRBV5-1 to TRBJ1-5; TRBD1 matches 8 bases. This CDR3 spans 13 amino acids. V was pared by 4 bases and J by 6 bases, with 3 bases of the junction left unmatched. The germline CDR1 and CDR2 sequences are SGHRS and YFSETQ. The CDR3 sequence is CASSQGAGQPQHF. As DNA, the CDR3 is TGCGCCAGCAGCCAGGGGGCTGGTCAGCCCCAGCATTTT.

The rearrangement uses TRBV6-5 and TRBJ2-7, with TRBD2 matching over 8 bases. In germline, CDR1 is MNHEY, CDR2 SVGAGI. The J segment lost 2 bases and the V segment lost 0 bases, leaving 6 bases of the junction unmatched. The CDR3 spans 16 residues. The CDR3 is CASSYSRGGGTYEQYF. CDR3 DNA sequence: TGTGCCAGCAGTTACTCGCGGGGCGGGGGGACCTACGAGCAGTACTTC.

The chain uses TRBV6-5 and TRBJ2-3; the D gene is possibly TRBD1 (6 bases). Germline V gene lookup returns CDR1 MNHEY and CDR2 SVGAGI. There are 13 residues in the CDR3. Trimming removed 6 bases from V and 5 bases from J, with 12 bases in between. The DNA of the CDR3 is TGTGCCAGCAGGCCAGGGGCGGTAGATACGCAGTATTTT. This sequence encodes CASRPGAVDTQYF.